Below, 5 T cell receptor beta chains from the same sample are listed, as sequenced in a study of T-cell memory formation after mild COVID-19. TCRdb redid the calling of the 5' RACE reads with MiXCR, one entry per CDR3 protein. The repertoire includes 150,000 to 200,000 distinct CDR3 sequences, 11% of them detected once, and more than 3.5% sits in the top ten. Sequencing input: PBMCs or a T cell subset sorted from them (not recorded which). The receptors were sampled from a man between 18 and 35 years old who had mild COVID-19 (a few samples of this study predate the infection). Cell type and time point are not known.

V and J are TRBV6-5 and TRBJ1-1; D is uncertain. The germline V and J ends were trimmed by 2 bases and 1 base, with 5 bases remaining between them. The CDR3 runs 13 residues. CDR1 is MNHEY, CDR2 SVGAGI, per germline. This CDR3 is CASSYTSNTEAFF. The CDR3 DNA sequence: TGTGCCAGCAGTTACACTTCGAACACTGAAGCTTTCTTT.

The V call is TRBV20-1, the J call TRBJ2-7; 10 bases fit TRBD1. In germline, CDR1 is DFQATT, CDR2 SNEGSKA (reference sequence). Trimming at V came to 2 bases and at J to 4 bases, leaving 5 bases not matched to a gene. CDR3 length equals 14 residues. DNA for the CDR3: TGCAGTGCTAGATCTCGACAGGGGGCATACGAGCAGTACTTC. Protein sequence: CSARSRQGAYEQYF.

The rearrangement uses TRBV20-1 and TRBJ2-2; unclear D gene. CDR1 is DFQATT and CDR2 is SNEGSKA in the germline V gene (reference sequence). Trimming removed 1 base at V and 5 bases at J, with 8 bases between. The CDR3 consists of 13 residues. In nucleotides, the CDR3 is TGCAGTGCTAGAGGCCAGCCTACCGGGGAGCTGTTTTTT. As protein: CSARGQPTGELFF.

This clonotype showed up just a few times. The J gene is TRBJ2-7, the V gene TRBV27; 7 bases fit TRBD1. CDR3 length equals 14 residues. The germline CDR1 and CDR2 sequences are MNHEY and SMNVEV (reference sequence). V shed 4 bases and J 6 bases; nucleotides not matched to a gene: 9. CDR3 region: CASSSRTGVGEQYV. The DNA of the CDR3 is TGTGCCAGCAGTTCGAGAACAGGGGTGGGCGAGCAGTACGTC.

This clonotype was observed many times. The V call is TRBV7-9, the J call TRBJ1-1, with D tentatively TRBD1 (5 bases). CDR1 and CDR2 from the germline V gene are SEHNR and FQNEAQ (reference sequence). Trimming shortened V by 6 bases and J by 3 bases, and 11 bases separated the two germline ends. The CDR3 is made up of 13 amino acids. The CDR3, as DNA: TGTGCCAGCAGTTCCTGGGGGGACACTGAAGCTTTCTTT. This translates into CASSSWGDTEAFF.